The rows below give T cell receptor beta chains drawn from one sample of a study of prognosis after radiotherapy for stage I lung cancer. TCRdb itself ran the multiplex PCR reads through MiXCR, one entry per CDR3 protein. The table has 13,000 to 15,000 distinct CDR3 sequences, 37% seen once. The sequencing here drew on PBMCs, taken before or after stereotactic body radiation therapy (not recorded which). These TCRs come from a donor over 45 with non-small cell lung cancer. Both conserved end residues are part of each CDR3. The D gene is left open where the match is weak. Clone size appears in some rows only: once, few, many, or a class for an expanded clone.

V	D	J	size	DNA	CDR3
TRBV28	-	TRBJ1-1	many	TGTGCCAGCAGTTTGCCACGGGACACTGAAGCTTTCTTT	CASSLPRDTEAFF
TRBV3-1	-	TRBJ1-5	-	TGTGCCAGCAGCCAAGTTCTAGGGGCTCAGCCCCAGCATTTT	CASSQVLGAQPQHF
TRBV7-9	-	TRBJ2-7	many	TGTGCCAGCAGCTTAGGTGGAGGTTCCTACGAGCAGTACTTC	CASSLGGGSYEQYF
TRBV6-1	-	TRBJ1-2	-	TGTGCCAGCAGAAGACTGAGGGTTTATGGCTACACCTTC	CASRRLRVYGYTF
TRBV7-8	-	TRBJ2-2	many	TGTGCCAGCAGCTTAGACGGGCGCGGGGACACCGGGGAGCTGTTTTTT	CASSLDGRGDTGELFF
TRBV20-1	-	TRBJ1-1	many	TGCAGTGCTGACGGCACCGGGACGGTAAACACTGAAGCTTTCTTT	CSADGTGTVNTEAFF
TRBV20-1	-	TRBJ1-5	-	TGCAGTGGGTCCTGGCGAGCAGAGGATGATCAGGCCCAGCATTTT	CSGSWRAEDDQAQHF
TRBV7-9	-	TRBJ2-5	many	TGTGCCAGCAGCCCTTCTAGGGGGATTCAAGAGACCCAGTACTTC	CASSPSRGIQETQYF
TRBV7-9	TRBD2	TRBJ2-3	many	TGTGCCAGCAGCTCCGGGGCGGCTAGCGGGAAGGCAGATACGCAGTATTTT	CASSSGAASGKADTQYF
TRBV12-3/TRBV12-4	-	TRBJ2-1	medium-sized	TGTGCCAGCAGTCCTCAGGAGATCCCCTACAATGAGCAGTTCTTC	CASSPQEIPYNEQFF
TRBV6-1	TRBD1	TRBJ1-5	many	TGTGCCAGCAGGAAGGGGACAGACAATCAGCCCCAGCATTTT	CASRKGTDNQPQHF
TRBV6-8	TRBD2	TRBJ2-3	medium-sized	TGTGCCAGCAGTGTTAGCGGGGCAAGCACAGATACGCAGTATTTT	CASSVSGASTDTQYF